This TCR beta chain appears in the sequencing data of a study of tumor and adjacent non-tumor tissue in lung cancer. This clonotype was recorded at least ten times. This sample's RNA came from whole unsorted tissue. Donors were chemotherapy-naive, newly diagnosed lung cancer surgical patients in China, August–late 2014. A modified ARM-PCR protocol with three rounds of nested PCR amplified TCRbeta. From the multiplex PCR reads, TCRdb called clonotypes with MiXCR, one entry per CDR3 protein. The sample consists of tens of thousands of distinct CDR3 sequences, approximately 70% of them appearing once. This receptor was identified in a man between 60 and 70 years old with non-small cell lung cancer. The sequenced sample consisted of lung tumor tissue.

The CDR3 region has the DNA TGTGCCAGCAGCTTATATAGGTCTAGCCTGACTAATGAGCAGTTCTTC. This sequence encodes CASSLYRSSLTNEQFF. The chain combines TRBV13 with TRBJ2-1; possibly TRBD2 for D (5 bases). V gave up 2 bases and J gave up 7 bases, with 18 bases separating them. The length of the CDR3 is 16 residues. Germline V lookup: CDR1 PRHDT, CDR2 FYEKMQ (reference sequence).